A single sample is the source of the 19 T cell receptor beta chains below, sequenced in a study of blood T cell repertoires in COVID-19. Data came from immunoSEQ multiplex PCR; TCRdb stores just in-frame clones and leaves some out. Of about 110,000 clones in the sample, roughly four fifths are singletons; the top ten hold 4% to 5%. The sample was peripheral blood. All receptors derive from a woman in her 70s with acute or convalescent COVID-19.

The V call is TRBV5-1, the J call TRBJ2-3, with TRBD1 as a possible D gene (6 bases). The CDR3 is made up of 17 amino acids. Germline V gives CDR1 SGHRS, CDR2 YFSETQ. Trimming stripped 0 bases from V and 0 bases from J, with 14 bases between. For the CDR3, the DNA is TGCGCCAGCAGCTTGGGGGGGCATTATTCTAGCACAGATACGCAGTATTTT. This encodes CASSLGGHYSSTDTQYF. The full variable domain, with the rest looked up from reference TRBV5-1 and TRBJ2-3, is KAGVTQTPRYLIKTRGQQVTLSCSPISGHRSVSWYQQTPGQGLQFLFEYFSETQRNKGNFPGRFSGRQFSNSRSEMNVSTLELGDSALYLCASSLGGHYSSTDTQYFGPGTRLTVL.

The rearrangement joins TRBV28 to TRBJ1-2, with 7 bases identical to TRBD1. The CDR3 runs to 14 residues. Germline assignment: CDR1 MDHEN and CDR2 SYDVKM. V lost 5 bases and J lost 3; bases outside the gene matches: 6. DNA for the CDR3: TGTGCCAGCAGTCCCCCCGGGACAGACTATGGCTACACCTTC. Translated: CASSPPGTDYGYTF.

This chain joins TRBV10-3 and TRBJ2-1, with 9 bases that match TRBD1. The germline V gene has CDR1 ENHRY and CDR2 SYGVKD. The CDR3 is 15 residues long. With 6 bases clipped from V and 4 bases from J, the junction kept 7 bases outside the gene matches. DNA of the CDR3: TGTGCCATCAGCGCCGGGACAGGGTTTTACAATGAGCAGTTCTTC. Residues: CAISAGTGFYNEQFF.

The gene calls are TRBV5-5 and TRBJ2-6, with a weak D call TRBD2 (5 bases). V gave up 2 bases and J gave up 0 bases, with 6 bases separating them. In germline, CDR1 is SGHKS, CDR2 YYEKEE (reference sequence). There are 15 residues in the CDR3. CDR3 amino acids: CASSFGNSGANVLTF. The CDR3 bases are TGTGCCAGCAGCTTCGGGAACTCTGGGGCCAACGTCCTGACTTTC.

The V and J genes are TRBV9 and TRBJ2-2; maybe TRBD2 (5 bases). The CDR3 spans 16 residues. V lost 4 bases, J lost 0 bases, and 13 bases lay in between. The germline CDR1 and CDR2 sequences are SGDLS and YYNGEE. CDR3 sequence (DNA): TGTGCCAGCAGCACTCCTGGGAGCGCGAACACCGGGGAGCTGTTTTTT. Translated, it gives CASSTPGSANTGELFF.

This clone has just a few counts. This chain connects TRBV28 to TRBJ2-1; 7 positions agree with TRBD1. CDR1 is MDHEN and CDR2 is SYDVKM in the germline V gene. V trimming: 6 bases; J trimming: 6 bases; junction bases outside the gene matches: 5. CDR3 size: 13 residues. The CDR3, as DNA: TGTGCCAGCAGCGGGACAGTTCGCAATGAGCAGTTCTTC. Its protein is CASSGTVRNEQFF.

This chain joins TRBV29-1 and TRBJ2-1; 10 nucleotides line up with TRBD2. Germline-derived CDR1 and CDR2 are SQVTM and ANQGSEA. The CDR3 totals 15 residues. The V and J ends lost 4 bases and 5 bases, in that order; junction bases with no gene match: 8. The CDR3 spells CSVGGVGLADNEQFF. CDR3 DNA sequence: TGCAGCGTTGGGGGGGTCGGACTAGCGGACAATGAGCAGTTCTTC.

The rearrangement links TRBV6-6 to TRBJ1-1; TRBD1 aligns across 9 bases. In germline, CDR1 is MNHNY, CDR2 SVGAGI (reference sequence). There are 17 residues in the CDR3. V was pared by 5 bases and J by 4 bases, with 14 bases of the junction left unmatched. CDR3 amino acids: CASSPTGGGHRVTEAFF. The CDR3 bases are TGTGCCAGCAGTCCTACAGGGGGCGGACACCGTGTCACTGAAGCTTTCTTT.

The CDR3 sequence: CASRRQVTGANVLTF. The CDR3 DNA is TGTGCCAGCAGGAGACAGGTCACTGGGGCCAACGTCCTGACTTTC. The gene calls are TRBV28 and TRBJ2-6; possible D gene TRBD1, 6 bases. The CDR3 loop spans 15 amino acids. Trimming stripped 6 bases from V and 2 bases from J, with 11 bases between. CDR1 is MDHEN, CDR2 SYDVKM, per germline.

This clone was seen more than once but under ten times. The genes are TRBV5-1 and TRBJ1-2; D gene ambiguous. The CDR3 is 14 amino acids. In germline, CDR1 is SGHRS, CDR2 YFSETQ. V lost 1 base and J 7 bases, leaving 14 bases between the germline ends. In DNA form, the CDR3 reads TGCGCCAGCAGCTTGTTGGGCGCAAGCGGTGGCTACACCTTC. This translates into CASSLLGASGGYTF.

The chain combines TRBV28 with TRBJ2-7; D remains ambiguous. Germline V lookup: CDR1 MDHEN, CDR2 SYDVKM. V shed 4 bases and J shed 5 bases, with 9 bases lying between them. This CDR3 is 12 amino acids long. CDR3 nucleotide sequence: TGTGCCAGCAGTTGGGTTCGGGACGAGCAGTACTTC. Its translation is CASSWVRDEQYF.

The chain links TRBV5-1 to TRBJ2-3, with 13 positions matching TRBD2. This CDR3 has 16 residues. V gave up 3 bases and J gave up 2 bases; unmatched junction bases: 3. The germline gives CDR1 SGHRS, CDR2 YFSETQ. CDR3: CASSSGLAGATDTQYF. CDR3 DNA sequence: TGCGCCAGCAGCTCAGGACTAGCGGGAGCCACAGATACGCAGTATTTT. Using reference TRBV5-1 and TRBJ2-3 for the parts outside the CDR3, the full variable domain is KAGVTQTPRYLIKTRGQQVTLSCSPISGHRSVSWYQQTPGQGLQFLFEYFSETQRNKGNFPGRFSGRQFSNSRSEMNVSTLELGDSALYLCASSSGLAGATDTQYFGPGTRLTVL.

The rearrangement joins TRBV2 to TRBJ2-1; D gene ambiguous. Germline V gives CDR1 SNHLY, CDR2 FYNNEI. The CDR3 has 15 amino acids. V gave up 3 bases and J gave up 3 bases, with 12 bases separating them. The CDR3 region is CASSDVRLSYNEQFF. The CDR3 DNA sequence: TGTGCCAGCAGTGATGTGCGCCTTAGCTACAATGAGCAGTTCTTC.

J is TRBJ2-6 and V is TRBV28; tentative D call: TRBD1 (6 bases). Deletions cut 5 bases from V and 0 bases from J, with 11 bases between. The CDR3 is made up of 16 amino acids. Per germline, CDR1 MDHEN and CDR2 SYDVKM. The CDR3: CASSADRPSGANVLTF. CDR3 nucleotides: TGTGCCAGCAGTGCGGACAGACCCTCTGGGGCCAACGTCCTGACTTTC.

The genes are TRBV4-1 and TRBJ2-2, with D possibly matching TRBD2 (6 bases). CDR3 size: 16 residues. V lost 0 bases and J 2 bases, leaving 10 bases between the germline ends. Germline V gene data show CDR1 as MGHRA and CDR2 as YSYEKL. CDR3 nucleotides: TGCGCCAGCAGCCAAGAGGCGGGACCCAACACCGGGGAGCTGTTTTTT. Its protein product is CASSQEAGPNTGELFF.

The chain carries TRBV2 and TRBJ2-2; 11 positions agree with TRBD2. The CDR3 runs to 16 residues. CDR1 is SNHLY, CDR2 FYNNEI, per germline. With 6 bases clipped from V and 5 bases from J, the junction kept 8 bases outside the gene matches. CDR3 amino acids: CASRPTSGRATGELFF. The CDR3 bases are TGTGCCAGCAGACCTACTAGCGGGAGAGCGACCGGGGAGCTGTTTTTT.

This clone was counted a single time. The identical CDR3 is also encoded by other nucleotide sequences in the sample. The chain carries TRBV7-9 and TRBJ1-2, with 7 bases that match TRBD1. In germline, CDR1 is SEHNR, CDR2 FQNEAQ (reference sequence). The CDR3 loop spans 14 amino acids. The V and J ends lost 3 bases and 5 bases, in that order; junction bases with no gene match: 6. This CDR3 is CASSFGQGDYGYTF. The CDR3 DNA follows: TGTGCCAGCAGCTTTGGGCAGGGGGATTATGGCTACACCTTC.

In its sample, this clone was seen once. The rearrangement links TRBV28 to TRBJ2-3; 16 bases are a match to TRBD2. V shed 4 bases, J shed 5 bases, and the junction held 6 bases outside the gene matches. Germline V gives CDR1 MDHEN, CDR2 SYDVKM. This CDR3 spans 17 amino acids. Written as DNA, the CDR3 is TGTGCCAGCAGTTCCCAGGGGACTAGCGGGGGGGAAGATACGCAGTATTTT. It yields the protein CASSSQGTSGGEDTQYF.

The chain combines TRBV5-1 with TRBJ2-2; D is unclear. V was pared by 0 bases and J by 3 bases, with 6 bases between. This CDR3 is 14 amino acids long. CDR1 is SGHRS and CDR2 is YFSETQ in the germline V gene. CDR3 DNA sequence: TGCGCCAGCAGCTTGGCCTTTGACACCGGGGAGCTGTTTTTT. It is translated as CASSLAFDTGELFF.